Listed below are T cell receptor beta chains from one sample, sequenced in a study of T cells in Graves' hyperthyroidism and ophthalmopathy. TCRdb passed the multiplex PCR reads through MiXCR, listing each CDR3 protein once. Of approximately 100,000 distinct CDR3 sequences in the sample, over 45% were seen once. The sequencing sample was made of blood. The receptors originated from a man aged 40-50 years with Graves' hyperthyroidism. CDR3s include the opening cysteine and the closing phenylalanine or tryptophan. The order of the fields is clone size, CDR3 length, V gene, D gene, J gene, CDR3 protein, CDR3 DNA. A D gene is named only where the DNA matches it firmly. The size field is filled for only some rows; it gives once, few, many or a size class.

abundance: many; len: 13; v_gene: TRBV20-1; d_gene: TRBD2; j_gene: TRBJ2-7; CDR3aa: CSAFSSGRNEQYF; CDR3nt: TGCAGTGCCTTCTCTAGCGGGAGGAACGAGCAGTACTTC
abundance: many; len: 15; v_gene: TRBV20-1; d_gene: TRBD2; j_gene: TRBJ2-1; CDR3aa: CSARGLAVSYNEQFF; CDR3nt: TGCAGTGCTAGAGGGCTAGCGGTCTCCTACAATGAGCAGTTCTTC
abundance: -; len: 15; v_gene: TRBV10-1; d_gene: -; j_gene: TRBJ2-1; CDR3aa: CASSESGGQYNEQFF; CDR3nt: TGCGCCAGCAGTGAGTCGGGGGGACAATACAATGAGCAGTTCTTC
abundance: many; len: 15; v_gene: TRBV10-3; d_gene: TRBD1; j_gene: TRBJ2-5; CDR3aa: CAISESFVRGETQYF; CDR3nt: TGTGCCATCAGTGAGTCGTTTGTCAGGGGGGAGACCCAGTACTTC
abundance: -; len: 12; v_gene: TRBV25-1; d_gene: -; j_gene: TRBJ2-7; CDR3aa: CASSDRGTEQYF; CDR3nt: TGTGCCAGCAGCGATAGGGGGACCGAGCAGTACTTC
abundance: many; len: 18; v_gene: TRBV19; d_gene: TRBD2; j_gene: TRBJ2-7; CDR3aa: CASGPTGLAGRSSYEQYF; CDR3nt: TGTGCCAGTGGACCGACTGGACTAGCGGGAAGGAGCTCCTACGAGCAGTACTTC
abundance: many; len: 13; v_gene: TRBV7-6; d_gene: -; j_gene: TRBJ1-1; CDR3aa: CASSLDVNTEAFF; CDR3nt: TGTGCCAGCAGCTTAGATGTGAACACTGAAGCTTTCTTT
abundance: many; len: 13; v_gene: TRBV11-2; d_gene: -; j_gene: TRBJ1-6; CDR3aa: CASSLIGAPRPIF; CDR3nt: TGTGCCAGCAGCTTAATTGGGGCCCCCAGACCCATCTTT
abundance: many; len: 17; v_gene: TRBV9; d_gene: TRBD1; j_gene: TRBJ1-6; CDR3aa: CASSAEQQGRLNSPLHF; CDR3nt: TGTGCCAGCAGCGCAGAACAACAGGGGAGGTTGAATTCACCCCTCCACTTT
abundance: many; len: 15; v_gene: TRBV19; d_gene: TRBD2; j_gene: TRBJ2-7; CDR3aa: CASSTTGGEPYEQYF; CDR3nt: TGTGCCAGTAGTACTACCGGGGGGGAACCCTACGAGCAGTACTTC
abundance: many; len: 16; v_gene: TRBV5-8; d_gene: TRBD1; j_gene: TRBJ2-1; CDR3aa: CASSLDRGSSYNEQFF; CDR3nt: TGTGCCAGCAGCTTGGACAGGGGGAGCTCCTACAATGAGCAGTTCTTC
abundance: many; len: 13; v_gene: TRBV5-4; d_gene: -; j_gene: TRBJ1-1; CDR3aa: CASSSQVNTEAFF; CDR3nt: TGTGCCAGTTCCTCACAGGTCAACACTGAAGCTTTCTTT
abundance: many; len: 14; v_gene: TRBV7-2; d_gene: -; j_gene: TRBJ2-5; CDR3aa: CASSWDIGKETQYF; CDR3nt: TGTGCCAGCAGCTGGGACATCGGGAAAGAGACCCAGTACTTC
abundance: many; len: 17; v_gene: TRBV7-3; d_gene: -; j_gene: TRBJ2-3; CDR3aa: CASSLDGGLPSTDTQYF; CDR3nt: TGTGCCAGCAGCTTAGATGGGGGGCTCCCTAGCACAGATACGCAGTATTTT
abundance: -; len: 14; v_gene: TRBV2; d_gene: -; j_gene: TRBJ2-3; CDR3aa: CASSEWQGTDTQYF; CDR3nt: TGTGCCAGCAGTGAATGGCAAGGCACAGATACGCAGTATTTT
abundance: -; len: 16; v_gene: TRBV7-3; d_gene: TRBD2; j_gene: TRBJ2-2; CDR3aa: CASSILAGGNTGELFF; CDR3nt: TGTGCCAGCAGCATCTTAGCGGGGGGGAACACCGGGGAGCTGTTTTTT
abundance: -; len: 14; v_gene: TRBV5-5; d_gene: -; j_gene: TRBJ1-1; CDR3aa: CASSLASRKSEAFF; CDR3nt: TGTGCCAGCAGCTTAGCGTCACGAAAGTCTGAAGCTTTCTTT
abundance: -; len: 16; v_gene: TRBV20-1; d_gene: TRBD2; j_gene: TRBJ2-7; CDR3aa: CSARGVSGSYYYEQYF; CDR3nt: TGCAGTGCTAGGGGGGTTAGCGGGAGCTATTACTACGAGCAGTACTTC
abundance: -; len: 12; v_gene: TRBV6-1; d_gene: -; j_gene: TRBJ2-7; CDR3aa: CASRDGAYEQYF; CDR3nt: TGTGCCAGCAGGGACGGAGCCTACGAGCAGTACTTC
abundance: -; len: 15; v_gene: TRBV2; d_gene: TRBD2; j_gene: TRBJ2-5; CDR3aa: CASSDSVGRGETQYF; CDR3nt: TGTGCCAGCAGTGATAGTGTGGGGAGGGGAGAGACCCAGTACTTC
abundance: -; len: 11; v_gene: TRBV19; d_gene: TRBD1; j_gene: TRBJ2-7; CDR3aa: CASRNEGQPYF; CDR3nt: TGTGCCAGCAGAAACGAGGGACAGCCGTACTTC
abundance: -; len: 12; v_gene: TRBV2; d_gene: TRBD1; j_gene: TRBJ2-7; CDR3aa: CASSKTGGEQYF; CDR3nt: TGTGCCAGCAGTAAAACAGGGGGCGAGCAGTACTTC
abundance: many; len: 13; v_gene: TRBV5-5; d_gene: -; j_gene: TRBJ2-5; CDR3aa: CASSLAAGETQYF; CDR3nt: TGTGCCAGCAGCTTGGCTGCGGGAGAGACCCAGTACTTC
abundance: -; len: 15; v_gene: TRBV7-9; d_gene: -; j_gene: TRBJ2-7; CDR3aa: CASSIGSRAHYEQYF; CDR3nt: TGCGCCAGCAGCATAGGCTCCAGGGCCCACTACGAGCAGTACTTC
abundance: many; len: 14; v_gene: TRBV12-3/TRBV12-4; d_gene: -; j_gene: TRBJ2-2; CDR3aa: CASSQTGRSGELFF; CDR3nt: TGTGCCAGCAGTCAGACAGGGAGGAGCGGGGAGCTGTTTTTT
abundance: many; len: 13; v_gene: TRBV5-4; d_gene: -; j_gene: TRBJ1-4; CDR3aa: CASSLNGGEKLFF; CDR3nt: TGTGCCAGCAGCTTAAACGGGGGTGAAAAACTGTTTTTT
abundance: many; len: 16; v_gene: TRBV5-1; d_gene: -; j_gene: TRBJ1-1; CDR3aa: CASKVGYGVEGTEAFF; CDR3nt: TGCGCCAGCAAGGTCGGCTACGGGGTCGAAGGCACTGAAGCTTTCTTT
abundance: many; len: 17; v_gene: TRBV11-3; d_gene: -; j_gene: TRBJ2-6; CDR3aa: CASSPLRGSSGANVLTF; CDR3nt: TGTGCCAGCAGCCCGCTAAGGGGAAGCTCTGGGGCCAACGTCCTGACTTTC
abundance: many; len: 14; v_gene: TRBV5-1; d_gene: TRBD2; j_gene: TRBJ2-1; CDR3aa: CASSRLAEYNEQFF; CDR3nt: TGCGCCAGCAGCCGACTAGCGGAATACAATGAGCAGTTCTTC
abundance: many; len: 16; v_gene: TRBV10-3; d_gene: -; j_gene: TRBJ1-6; CDR3aa: CAISGAGMGPGSPLHF; CDR3nt: TGTGCCATCAGTGGGGCAGGGATGGGCCCGGGTTCACCCCTCCACTTT
abundance: many; len: 14; v_gene: TRBV19; d_gene: -; j_gene: TRBJ2-7; CDR3aa: CASSIAGASYEQYF; CDR3nt: TGTGCCAGTAGTATCGCAGGAGCGTCCTACGAGCAGTACTTC
abundance: many; len: 13; v_gene: TRBV20-1; d_gene: -; j_gene: TRBJ2-5; CDR3aa: CSAPRRPQETQYF; CDR3nt: TGCAGTGCCCCGCGTAGGCCTCAAGAGACCCAGTACTTC
abundance: many; len: 16; v_gene: TRBV5-1; d_gene: -; j_gene: TRBJ2-1; CDR3aa: CASSWGAGVKYNEQFF; CDR3nt: TGCGCCAGCAGCTGGGGGGCGGGAGTGAAGTACAATGAGCAGTTCTTC
abundance: many; len: 14; v_gene: TRBV11-1; d_gene: -; j_gene: TRBJ2-5; CDR3aa: CASSLFGTVETQYF; CDR3nt: TGTGCCAGCAGCCTATTCGGGACCGTGGAGACCCAGTACTTC
abundance: many; len: 15; v_gene: TRBV2; d_gene: -; j_gene: TRBJ1-5; CDR3aa: CASSDYGLKIQPQHF; CDR3nt: TGTGCCAGCAGTGACTACGGTTTGAAGATTCAGCCCCAGCATTTT
abundance: -; len: 15; v_gene: TRBV12-3/TRBV12-4; d_gene: TRBD1; j_gene: TRBJ1-5; CDR3aa: CASSDRDRGPETQHF; CDR3nt: TGTGCCAGCAGTGACCGGGACAGGGGGCCGGAGACCCAGCATTTT
abundance: few; len: 16; v_gene: TRBV7-3; d_gene: TRBD1; j_gene: TRBJ2-1; CDR3aa: CASSPLGQASYNEQFF; CDR3nt: TGTGCCAGCTCACCTTTGGGACAGGCAAGCTACAATGAGCAGTTCTTC
abundance: many; len: 16; v_gene: TRBV7-3; d_gene: -; j_gene: TRBJ2-1; CDR3aa: CASSLIRTPDRNEQFF; CDR3nt: TGTGCCAGCAGCTTAATCCGGACTCCGGATCGCAATGAGCAGTTCTTC
abundance: many; len: 16; v_gene: TRBV19; d_gene: -; j_gene: TRBJ2-3; CDR3aa: CASSIEGGWGTDTQYF; CDR3nt: TGTGCCAGTAGTATAGAAGGGGGTTGGGGCACAGATACGCAGTATTTT
abundance: -; len: 14; v_gene: TRBV7-2; d_gene: TRBD1; j_gene: TRBJ1-5; CDR3aa: CASRSDRRGEPQHF; CDR3nt: TGTGCCAGCAGATCGGACAGGAGGGGTGAGCCCCAGCATTTC
abundance: -; len: 17; v_gene: TRBV10-2; d_gene: TRBD2; j_gene: TRBJ2-3; CDR3aa: CASSESGVSGDTDTQYF; CDR3nt: TGCGCCAGCAGTGAGTCCGGGGTCAGCGGGGACACAGATACGCAGTATTTT
abundance: -; len: 14; v_gene: TRBV7-3; d_gene: -; j_gene: TRBJ2-1; CDR3aa: CASSVTGSYNEQFF; CDR3nt: TGTGCCAGCAGCGTAACGGGAAGCTACAATGAGCAGTTCTTC
abundance: -; len: 14; v_gene: TRBV27; d_gene: -; j_gene: TRBJ2-5; CDR3aa: CASSFRRGGETQYF; CDR3nt: TGTGCCAGCAGTTTTCGTAGGGGAGGAGAGACCCAGTACTTC
abundance: -; len: 12; v_gene: TRBV29-1; d_gene: -; j_gene: TRBJ2-3; CDR3aa: CSLQGVTDTQYF; CDR3nt: TGCAGCTTACAGGGCGTCACAGATACGCAGTATTTT
abundance: many; len: 15; v_gene: TRBV12-3/TRBV12-4; d_gene: TRBD2; j_gene: TRBJ2-1; CDR3aa: CASSKGLAGGNEQFF; CDR3nt: TGTGCCAGCAGTAAAGGACTGGCGGGGGGGAATGAGCAGTTCTTC
abundance: many; len: 13; v_gene: TRBV10-3; d_gene: TRBD2; j_gene: TRBJ2-1; CDR3aa: CAISGEGRNEQFF; CDR3nt: TGTGCCATCAGTGGGGAGGGCCGAAATGAGCAGTTCTTC